These 22 T cell receptor beta chains were sequenced from one sample in a study of neurological immune-mediated disorders. A single record per CDR3 protein comes from TCRdb applying MiXCR to the 5' RACE reads. Of some 50,000 distinct CDR3 sequences in the sample, 16% are singletons; the top ten hold 3.5% to 4.5%. The material sequenced was PBMCs. Receptor source: a man between 60 and 75 years old in good health.

Ten or more counts support this clonotype. V is TRBV20-1 and J is TRBJ2-7; 8 bases fit TRBD2. Germline V gene sequence: CDR1 DFQATT, CDR2 SNEGSKA (reference sequence). The J segment lost 0 bases and the V segment lost 2 bases, leaving 6 bases of the junction unmatched. This CDR3 region has 15 residues. CDR3 DNA sequence: TGCAGTGCTAGACCTCTAGCGGGCAGCTCCTACGAGCAGTACTTC. Protein: CSARPLAGSSYEQYF.

Many counts were recorded for this clonotype. The gene calls are TRBV28 and TRBJ2-7; 9 nucleotides line up with TRBD2. Germline V gene lookup returns CDR1 MDHEN and CDR2 SYDVKM. The CDR3 length is 15 residues. The V and J ends lost 3 bases and 6 bases, in that order; junction bases with no gene match: 9. The DNA of the CDR3 is TGTGCCAGCAGTTTGGGGGGCGGGAGGGCCCCCGAGCAGTACTTC. Encoded protein: CASSLGGGRAPEQYF.

This clonotype was recorded many times. CDR3 nucleotide sequence: TGCGCCAGCAGCCCCTTACAGGGATCTCTTAACATTCAGTACTTC. Amino acids: CASSPLQGSLNIQYF. The chain combines TRBV5-1 with TRBJ2-4, with TRBD1 as a possible D gene (6 bases). Between the trimmed V and J ends, which lost 4 bases and 7 bases, there was a span of 18 bases. Germline V gives CDR1 SGHRS, CDR2 YFSETQ. The CDR3 totals 15 residues.

This clonotype has only one observation. V and J are TRBV20-1 and TRBJ1-4; D remains unclear. Trimming shortened V by 3 bases and J by 0 bases, and 11 bases separated the two germline ends. This CDR3 is 15 amino acids long. Germline V gives CDR1 DFQATT, CDR2 SNEGSKA (reference sequence). CDR3 sequence reads: CSASSSAATNEKLFF. The CDR3 region has the DNA TGCAGTGCTAGTTCATCGGCAGCAACTAATGAAAAACTGTTTTTT.

At least ten counts were recorded for this clonotype. V and J are TRBV5-1 and TRBJ2-2; maybe TRBD2 (5 bases). The CDR3 spans 16 residues. With 0 bases removed from V and 1 base from J, the gap between germline ends came to 10 bases. Germline lookup yields CDR1 SGHRS and CDR2 YFSETQ. The CDR3 spells CASSLDAGQNTGELFF. CDR3 coding DNA: TGCGCCAGCAGCTTGGATGCGGGCCAGAACACCGGGGAGCTGTTTTTT.

This clonotype was found many times. The V gene is TRBV5-1, the J gene TRBJ2-5; D gene ambiguous. The CDR3 is made up of 13 amino acids. V was clipped by 0 bases and J by 3 bases, with 6 bases between them. The germline V gene encodes CDR1 SGHRS and CDR2 YFSETQ. The CDR3 here is CASSLDGKETQYF. The DNA of the CDR3 is TGCGCCAGCAGCTTGGACGGTAAAGAGACCCAGTACTTC.

The V call is TRBV6-2 or TRBV6-3, the J call TRBJ1-1, with TRBD1 identical over 12 bases. Germline CDR1 and CDR2: MNHEY and SVGEGT. The length of the CDR3 is 15 residues. Trimming cost V 5 bases and J 2 bases; bases outside gene matches: 3. The CDR3: CASSRGTGGNTEAFF. CDR3 DNA: TGTGCCAGCAGTAGAGGGACAGGGGGCAACACTGAAGCTTTCTTT.

This clonotype showed up many times. This chain connects TRBV5-1 to TRBJ2-1; 8 bases are a match to TRBD2. J was trimmed by 2 bases and V by 7 bases; bases with no gene match: 8. Germline V gives CDR1 SGHRS, CDR2 YFSETQ. CDR3 length: 15 residues. This CDR3 reads CASCDGGDAYNEQFF. The CDR3 coding sequence is TGCGCCAGCTGCGACGGGGGGGACGCCTACAATGAGCAGTTCTTC.

The table lists this clonotype with many counts. The V and J genes are TRBV24-1 and TRBJ2-3; possible D gene TRBD1, 5 bases. CDR3 length: 15 amino acids. Germline V gene lookup returns CDR1 KGHDR and CDR2 SFDVKD. V gave up 4 bases and J gave up 7 bases, with 17 bases separating them. The CDR3 region is CATSDFMTDPNTQYF. The CDR3 bases are TGTGCCACCAGTGACTTCATGACAGATCCTAATACGCAGTATTTT.

In this sample, this clonotype turned up many times. V is TRBV20-1 and J is TRBJ2-3; D may be TRBD2 (6 bases). The CDR3 totals 13 residues. Germline CDR1 and CDR2: DFQATT and SNEGSKA (reference sequence). Deletions cut 5 bases from V and 5 bases from J, with 14 bases between. The CDR3 is CSAGGLGIDTQYF. CDR3 DNA: TGCAGTGCTGGAGGGCTAGGGATAGATACGCAGTATTTT.

The genes are TRBV6-6 and TRBJ2-7; TRBD1 agrees at 9 bases. The V gene end was trimmed by 5 bases and the J gene end by 6 bases; junction bases not matched to a gene: 8. Germline CDR1 is MNHNY and CDR2 is SVGAGI (reference sequence). This CDR3 is 14 amino acids long. The CDR3 DNA reads TGTGCCAGCAGTGCCGGGGACAGGGTCGGCGAGCAGTACTTC. Encoded protein: CASSAGDRVGEQYF.

This clonotype was counted at least ten times. CDR3 residues: CASSEYGGVGELFF. CDR3 DNA sequence: TGTGCCAGCAGTGAATATGGCGGAGTCGGGGAGCTGTTTTTT. V and J are TRBV25-1 and TRBJ2-2; no clear D gene. Germline CDR1 is MGHDK and CDR2 is SYGVNS. The CDR3 is 14 amino acids. V lost 0 bases and J lost 7, with 9 bases in between.

This clonotype was observed many times. V usage is TRBV14 and J usage is TRBJ1-1; no clear D gene. This CDR3 has 16 amino acids. CDR1 is SGHDN and CDR2 is FVKESK in the germline V gene. V lost 1 base, J lost 4 bases, and 16 bases lay in between. The CDR3 sequence: CASSQGVGFLRTEAFF. CDR3 DNA: TGTGCCAGCAGCCAAGGGGTGGGTTTTTTGCGCACTGAAGCTTTCTTT.

By proportion, this clonotype is medium-sized. The chain carries TRBV15 and TRBJ2-5, with D tentatively TRBD1 (6 bases). In germline, CDR1 is LNHNV, CDR2 YYDKDF (reference sequence). Trimming pared 1 base from V and 7 bases from J, leaving 13 bases between. The CDR3 length is 14 residues. For the CDR3, the DNA is TGTGCCACCAGCAGAGGTCAGGGGATTGGGACCCAGTACTTC. This codes for CATSRGQGIGTQYF.

This clonotype was picked up many times. The V and J genes are TRBV5-1 and TRBJ1-3; D unresolved. V was trimmed by 4 bases and J by 1 base, leaving 15 bases between them. This CDR3 contains 16 residues. Germline loops: CDR1 SGHRS, CDR2 YFSETQ. CDR3 sequence reads: CASSVPKSESGNTIYF. CDR3 DNA: TGCGCCAGCAGCGTACCGAAATCAGAATCTGGAAACACCATATATTTT.

This clonotype was observed many times. J is TRBJ2-2 and V is TRBV5-1; D possibly corresponds to TRBD1 (5 bases). CDR1 SGHRS and CDR2 YFSETQ come from the germline V gene. The CDR3 has 15 amino acids. With 4 bases removed from V and 2 bases from J, the gap between germline ends came to 12 bases. CDR3 residues: CASSPGHLNTGELFF. In DNA form, the CDR3 reads TGCGCCAGCAGCCCAGGACACCTCAACACCGGGGAGCTGTTTTTT.

This clonotype has a count of ten or more. The rearrangement links TRBV10-3 to TRBJ1-1; TRBD1 aligns across 8 bases. In germline, CDR1 is ENHRY, CDR2 SYGVKD. The ends lost 10 bases at V and 7 bases at J; junction bases unmatched: 5. CDR3 size: 11 residues. Written as DNA, the CDR3 is TGTGCCACAGGACAGGGCCATGAAGCTTTCTTT. Residues: CATGQGHEAFF.

This clonotype was observed many times. CDR3 nucleotide sequence: TGCGCCAGCAGCCCGGGGGACCGCTCCTACGAGCAGTACTTC. Its protein is CASSPGDRSYEQYF. The chain has TRBV5-1 and TRBJ2-7; a possible D gene is TRBD2 (6 bases). The CDR3 runs 14 residues. In germline, CDR1 is SGHRS, CDR2 YFSETQ. V lost 4 bases, J lost 0 bases, and 11 bases lay in between.

This clonotype has ten or more counts. The CDR3 sequence is CASSPVAGGNQPQHF. The CDR3 coding sequence is TGTGCCAGCAGCCCCGTGGCAGGGGGCAATCAGCCCCAGCATTTT. This chain uses TRBV5-5 with TRBJ1-5, with TRBD1 as a possible D gene (6 bases). The CDR3 covers 15 residues. The germline V and J ends were trimmed by 4 bases and 2 bases, with 13 bases remaining between them. Per the germline V gene, CDR1 is SGHKS and CDR2 is YYEKEE (reference sequence).

This clonotype was detected ten times or more. The V and J genes are TRBV7-2 and TRBJ2-1; D may be TRBD2 (6 bases). Germline V gene sequence: CDR1 SGHTA, CDR2 FQGNSA. Trimming removed 1 base from V and 1 base from J, with 11 bases in between. The CDR3 has 16 amino acids. This CDR3 reads CASSLVSAGSYNEQFF. The CDR3 bases are TGTGCCAGCAGCTTAGTCTCAGCGGGTTCCTACAATGAGCAGTTCTTC.

The sample holds many counts of this clonotype. The chain carries TRBV7-2 and TRBJ2-7; D perhaps matches TRBD2 (5 bases). Trimming removed 1 base at V and 6 bases at J, with 10 bases between. The germline CDR1 and CDR2 sequences are SGHTA and FQGNSA. The CDR3 covers 13 residues. The DNA of the CDR3 is TGTGCCAGCAGCTTAGGGCGGGTCCGCGAGCAGTACTTC. This translates into CASSLGRVREQYF.

This clonotype was counted ten times or more. The V and J genes are TRBV7-2 and TRBJ1-4, with no clear D. The CDR3 contains 12 residues. Trimming stripped 7 bases from V and 6 bases from J, with 9 bases between. CDR1 is SGHTA and CDR2 is FQGNSA in the germline V gene. DNA of the CDR3: TGTGCCAGCAACCGGGGTGATGAAAAACTGTTTTTT. It is translated as CASNRGDEKLFF.